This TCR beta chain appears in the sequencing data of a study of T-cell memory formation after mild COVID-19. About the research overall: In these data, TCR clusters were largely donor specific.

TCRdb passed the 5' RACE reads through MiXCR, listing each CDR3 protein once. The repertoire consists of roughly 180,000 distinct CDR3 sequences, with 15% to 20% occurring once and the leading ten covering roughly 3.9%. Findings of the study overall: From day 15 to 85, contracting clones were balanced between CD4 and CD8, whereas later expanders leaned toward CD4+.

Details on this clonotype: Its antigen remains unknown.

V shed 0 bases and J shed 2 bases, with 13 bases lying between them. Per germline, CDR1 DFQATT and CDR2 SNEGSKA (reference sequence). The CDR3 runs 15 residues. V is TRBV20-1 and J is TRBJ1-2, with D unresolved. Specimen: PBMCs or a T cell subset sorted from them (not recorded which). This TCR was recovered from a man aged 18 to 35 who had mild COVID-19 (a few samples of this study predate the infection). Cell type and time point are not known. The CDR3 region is CSARDPVIRNYGYTF. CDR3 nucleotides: TGCAGTGCTAGAGATCCGGTAATTCGGAACTATGGCTACACCTTC.